One TCR beta chain is described in this entry. V was clipped by 5 bases and J by 2 bases, with 10 bases between them. The CDR3 contains 14 residues. Germline CDR1 is MDHEN and CDR2 is SYDVKM. The data derive from a study of blood T cell repertoires in COVID-19. Study-wide background: PBMCs, B-cell-depleted T cells, or T cells were the source of the cDNA or gDNA that made up the material.

Authors' analysis steps: Amplification with reference gene primers provided the estimates of nucleated cell counts. Data came from immunoSEQ multiplex PCR; TCRdb stores just in-frame clones and leaves some out. V and J calls and clone size are copied from that table; D and trimming were computed from the DNA. The top ten clones hold 3% to 3.5% of a sample with some 250,000 clones, about 73% of them seen once. Sequenced: peripheral blood. The sequence was collected from a woman aged 80 or over with acute or convalescent COVID-19. The gene calls are TRBV28 and TRBJ1-5, with D tentatively TRBD1 (6 bases). The CDR3 loop reads CASSPPGGNQPQHF. In DNA form, the CDR3 reads TGTGCCAGCAGTCCCCCAGGGGGCAATCAGCCCCAGCATTTT.